This T cell receptor beta chain was captured in a study of blood T cell repertoires in COVID-19. Produced via immunoSEQ multiplex PCR; TCRdb's table is partial and in-frame only. This table holds approximately 200,000 clones, about 86% found once. Germline trimming cut 7 bases from V and 7 bases from J; bases unmatched to any gene: 15. The CDR3 has 15 residues. Germline assignment: CDR1 LNHDA and CDR2 SQIVND (reference sequence). Sequencing used peripheral blood. The J gene is TRBJ1-1, the V gene TRBV19, with 7 bases matching TRBD1. The source is a man younger than 30 with active or convalescent COVID-19. CDR3 DNA: TGTGCCAGTAAGGGGGCAGACCCGTCTCGCTTTGAAGCTTTCTTT. Its translation: CASKGADPSRFEAFF.